This T cell receptor beta chain was sequenced in a study of cytotoxic CD8 clonotypes in ibrutinib-treated CLL. Study-wide results and limits: Clonality grew at ibrutinib response; at progression, it decreased back toward baseline.

V shed 4 bases and J 4 bases; nucleotides not matched to a gene: 9. CDR1 LNHDA and CDR2 SQIVND come from the germline V gene (reference sequence). The CDR3 runs to 16 residues. Repertoires were generated with immunoSEQ multiplex PCR, while TCRdb's copy carries only in-frame clones and drops some. Of 12,000 to 15,000 clones in the sample, 64% were seen once. To note about this clone: Its target is not known.

The sequence was obtained from a human donor with chronic lymphocytic leukemia. The starting material was PBMCs, obtained before ibrutinib treatment. The genes are TRBV19 and TRBJ1-5, with TRBD1 matching 8 bases. The CDR3 sequence is CASSTRDRGRNQPQHF. The CDR3 nucleotides are TGTGCCAGTAGTACCCGCGACAGGGGTAGAAATCAGCCCCAGCATTTT.